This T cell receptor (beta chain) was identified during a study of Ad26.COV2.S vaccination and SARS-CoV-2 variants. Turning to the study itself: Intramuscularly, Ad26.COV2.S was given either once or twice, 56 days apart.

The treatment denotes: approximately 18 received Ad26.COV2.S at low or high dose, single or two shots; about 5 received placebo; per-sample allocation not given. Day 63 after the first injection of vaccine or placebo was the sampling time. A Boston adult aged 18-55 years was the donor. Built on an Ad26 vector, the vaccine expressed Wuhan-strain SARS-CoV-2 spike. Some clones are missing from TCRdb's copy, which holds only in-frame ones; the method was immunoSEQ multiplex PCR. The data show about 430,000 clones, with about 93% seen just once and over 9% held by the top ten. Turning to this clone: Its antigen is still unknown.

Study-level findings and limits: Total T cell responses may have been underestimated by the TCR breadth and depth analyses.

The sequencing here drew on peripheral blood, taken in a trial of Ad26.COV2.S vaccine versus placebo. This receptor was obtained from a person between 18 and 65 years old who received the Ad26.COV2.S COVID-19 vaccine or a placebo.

The CDR3 loop is CASSLPVTGSEQYF. In DNA form, the CDR3 reads TGTGCCAGCAGTCTCCCCGTAACAGGCTCCGAGCAGTACTTC. The chain uses TRBV2 and TRBJ2-7; D might be TRBD1 (5 bases). Deletions cut 5 bases from V and 6 bases from J, with 17 bases between. The germline CDR1 and CDR2 sequences are SNHLY and FYNNEI. The CDR3 loop spans 14 amino acids.